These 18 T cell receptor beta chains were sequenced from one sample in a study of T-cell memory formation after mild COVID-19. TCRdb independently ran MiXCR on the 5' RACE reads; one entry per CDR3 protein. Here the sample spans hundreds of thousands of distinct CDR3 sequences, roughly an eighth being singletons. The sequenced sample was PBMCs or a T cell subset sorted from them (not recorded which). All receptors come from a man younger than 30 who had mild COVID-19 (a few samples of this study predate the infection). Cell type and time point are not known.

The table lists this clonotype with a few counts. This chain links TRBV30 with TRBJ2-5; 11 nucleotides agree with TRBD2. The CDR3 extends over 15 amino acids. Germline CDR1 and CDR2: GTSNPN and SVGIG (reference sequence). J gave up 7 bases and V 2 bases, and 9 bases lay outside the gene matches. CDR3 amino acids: CAWSIGTSGPGTQYF. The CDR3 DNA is TGTGCCTGGAGTATAGGGACTAGCGGCCCCGGGACCCAGTACTTC.

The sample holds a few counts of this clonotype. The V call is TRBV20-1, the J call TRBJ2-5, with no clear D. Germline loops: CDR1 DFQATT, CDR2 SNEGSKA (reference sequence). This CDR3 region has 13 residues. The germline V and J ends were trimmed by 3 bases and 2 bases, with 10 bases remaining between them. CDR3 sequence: CSASTVHQETQYF. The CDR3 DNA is TGCAGTGCTAGTACGGTTCATCAAGAGACCCAGTACTTC.

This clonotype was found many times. In nucleotides, the CDR3 is TGTGCCAGCAGCGGGAGACCCCTGCACGAGCAGTACTTC. Protein product: CASSGRPLHEQYF. The chain combines TRBV25-1 with TRBJ2-7; possibly TRBD2 for D (6 bases). The V gene's germline CDR1 is MGHDK and CDR2 SYGVNS. The CDR3 runs 13 residues. V lost 6 bases and J 5 bases, leaving 14 bases between the germline ends.

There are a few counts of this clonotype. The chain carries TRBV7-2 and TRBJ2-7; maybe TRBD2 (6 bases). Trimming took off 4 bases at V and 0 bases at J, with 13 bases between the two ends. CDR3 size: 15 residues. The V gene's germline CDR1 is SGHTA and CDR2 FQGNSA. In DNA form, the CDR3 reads TGTGCCAGCAGCTCGCAACTAGCCGGCTCCTACGAGCAGTACTTC. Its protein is CASSSQLAGSYEQYF. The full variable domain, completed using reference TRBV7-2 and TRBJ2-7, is GAGVSQSPSNKVTEKGKDVELRCDPISGHTALYWYRQSLGQGLEFLIYFQGNSAPDKSGLPSDRFSAERTGGSVSTLTIQRTQQEDSAVYLCASSSQLAGSYEQYFGPGTRLTVT.

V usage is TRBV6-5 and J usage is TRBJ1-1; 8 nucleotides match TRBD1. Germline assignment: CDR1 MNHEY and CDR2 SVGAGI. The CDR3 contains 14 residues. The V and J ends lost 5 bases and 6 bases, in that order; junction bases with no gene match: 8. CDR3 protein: CASSGDRRAAEAFF. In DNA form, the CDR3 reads TGTGCCAGCAGTGGGGACAGGCGAGCCGCTGAAGCTTTCTTT.

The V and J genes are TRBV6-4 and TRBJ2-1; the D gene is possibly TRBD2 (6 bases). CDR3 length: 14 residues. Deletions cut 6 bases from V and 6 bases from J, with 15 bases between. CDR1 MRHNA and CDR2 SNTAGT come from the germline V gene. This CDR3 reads CASSPGRGTNEQFF. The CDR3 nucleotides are TGTGCCAGCAGCCCCGGGAGAGGGACCAATGAGCAGTTCTTC.

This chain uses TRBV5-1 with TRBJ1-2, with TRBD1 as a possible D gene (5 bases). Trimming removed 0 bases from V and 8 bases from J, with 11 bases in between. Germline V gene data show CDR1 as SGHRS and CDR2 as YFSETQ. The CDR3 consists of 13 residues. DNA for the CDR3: TGCGCCAGCAGCTTGGATCCAGGGAACGGCTACACCTTC. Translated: CASSLDPGNGYTF.

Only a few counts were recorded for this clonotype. This CDR3 is CASKDRLNTEAFF. In DNA, the CDR3 is TGTGCCAGCAAGGACAGGCTGAACACTGAAGCTTTCTTT. The chain couples TRBV25-1 to TRBJ1-1; 7 positions agree with TRBD1. Trimming removed 7 bases from V and 0 bases from J; junction bases left unmatched: 2. This CDR3 region has 13 residues. Looked up from germline, CDR1 is MGHDK and CDR2 is SYGVNS.

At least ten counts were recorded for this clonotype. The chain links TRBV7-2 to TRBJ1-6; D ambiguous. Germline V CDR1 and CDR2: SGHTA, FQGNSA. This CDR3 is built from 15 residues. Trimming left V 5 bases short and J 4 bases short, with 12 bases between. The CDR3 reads CASSPPMQYNSPLHF. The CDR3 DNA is TGTGCCAGCAGCCCCCCCATGCAGTATAATTCACCCCTCCACTTT.

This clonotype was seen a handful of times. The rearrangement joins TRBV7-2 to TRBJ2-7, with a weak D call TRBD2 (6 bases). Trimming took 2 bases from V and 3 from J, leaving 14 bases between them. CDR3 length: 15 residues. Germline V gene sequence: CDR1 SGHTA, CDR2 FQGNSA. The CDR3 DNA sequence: TGTGCCAGCAGCTTATCTGGACTACAAAACTACGAGCAGTACTTC. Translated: CASSLSGLQNYEQYF.

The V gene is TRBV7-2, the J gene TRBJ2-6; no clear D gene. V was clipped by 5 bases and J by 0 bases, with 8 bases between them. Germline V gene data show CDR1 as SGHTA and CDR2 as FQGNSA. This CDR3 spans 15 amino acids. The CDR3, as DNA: TGTGCCAGCAGCATTGACGGCTCTGGGGCCAACGTCCTGACTTTC. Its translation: CASSIDGSGANVLTF.

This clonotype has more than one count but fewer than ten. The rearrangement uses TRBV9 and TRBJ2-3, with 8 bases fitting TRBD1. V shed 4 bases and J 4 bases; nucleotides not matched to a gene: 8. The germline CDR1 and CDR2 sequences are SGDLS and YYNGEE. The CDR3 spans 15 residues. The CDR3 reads CASSMRQGFSDTQYF. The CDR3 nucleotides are TGTGCCAGCAGCATGAGACAGGGGTTTTCAGATACGCAGTATTTT.

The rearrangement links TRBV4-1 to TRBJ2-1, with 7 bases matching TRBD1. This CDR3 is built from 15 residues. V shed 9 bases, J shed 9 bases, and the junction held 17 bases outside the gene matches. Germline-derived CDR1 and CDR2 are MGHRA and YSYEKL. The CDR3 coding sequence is TGCGCCAGTAGCTCGTACGGGCAGGGGGTTACTGAGCAGTTCTTC. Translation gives CASSSYGQGVTEQFF.

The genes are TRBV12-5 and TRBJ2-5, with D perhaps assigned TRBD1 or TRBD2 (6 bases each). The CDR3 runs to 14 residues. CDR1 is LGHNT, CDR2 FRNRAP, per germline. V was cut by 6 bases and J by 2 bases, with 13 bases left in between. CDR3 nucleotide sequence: TGTGCTAGTGGCCGGGGGCAGGGTCAAGAGACCCAGTACTTC. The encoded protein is CASGRGQGQETQYF. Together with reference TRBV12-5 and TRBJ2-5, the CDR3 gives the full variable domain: DARVTQTPRHKVTEMGQEVTMRCQPILGHNTVFWYRQTMMQGLELLAYFRNRAPLDDSGMPKDRFSAEMPDATLATLKIQPSEPRDSAVYFCASGRGQGQETQYFGPGTRLLVL.

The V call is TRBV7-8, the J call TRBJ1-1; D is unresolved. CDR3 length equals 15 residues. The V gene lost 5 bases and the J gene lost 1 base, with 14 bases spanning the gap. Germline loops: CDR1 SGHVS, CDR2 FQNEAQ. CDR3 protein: CASSLGPIKNTEAFF. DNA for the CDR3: TGTGCCAGCAGCCTTGGACCGATTAAGAACACTGAAGCTTTCTTT.

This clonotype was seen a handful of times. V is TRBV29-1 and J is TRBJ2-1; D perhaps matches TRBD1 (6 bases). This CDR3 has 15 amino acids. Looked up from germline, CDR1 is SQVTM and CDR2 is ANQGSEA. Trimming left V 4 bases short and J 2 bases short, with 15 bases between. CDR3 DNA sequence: TGCAGCGTTGCGGCATACAGGGAGCCCTACAATGAGCAGTTCTTC. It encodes CSVAAYREPYNEQFF.

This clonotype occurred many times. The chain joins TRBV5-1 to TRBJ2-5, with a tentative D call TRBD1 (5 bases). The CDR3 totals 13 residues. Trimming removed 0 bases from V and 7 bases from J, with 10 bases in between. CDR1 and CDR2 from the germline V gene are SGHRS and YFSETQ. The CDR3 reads CASSLDLQGTQYF. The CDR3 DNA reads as TGCGCCAGCAGCTTGGACCTGCAGGGGACCCAGTACTTC.

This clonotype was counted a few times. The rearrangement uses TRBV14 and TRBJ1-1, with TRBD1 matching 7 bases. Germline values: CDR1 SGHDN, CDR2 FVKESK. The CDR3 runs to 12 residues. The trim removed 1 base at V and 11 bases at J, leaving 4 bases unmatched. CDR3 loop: CASSQGRGQAFF. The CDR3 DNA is TGTGCCAGCAGCCAAGGTCGGGGACAGGCTTTCTTT.